This T cell receptor (beta chain) came from a study of response to subunit inactivated influenza vaccine. Study outcomes and limitations: The authors offered the suggestion that each seasonal influenza vaccination recruits few new T cells.

In the case of this clonotype: Its specificity is not known.

MiXCR, run by TCRdb on the RT-PCR reads, gives a single entry per CDR3 protein. This table holds around 650,000 distinct CDR3 sequences, 15% to 19% found once. CDR1 is MNHEY, CDR2 SVGAGI, per germline. The CDR3 loop spans 13 amino acids. Between the trimmed V and J ends, which lost 2 bases and 7 bases, there was a span of 9 bases. The receptor was isolated from a man over 45 who received an inactivated influenza vaccine. Sequenced material: PBMCs from blood, taken about 12 days after vaccination. This chain connects TRBV6-5 to TRBJ1-5, with a possible D match to TRBD1 (5 bases). In DNA, the CDR3 is TGTGCCAGCAGTTACCAGGGAGGGCAGCCCCAGCATTTT. Its translation: CASSYQGGQPQHF.